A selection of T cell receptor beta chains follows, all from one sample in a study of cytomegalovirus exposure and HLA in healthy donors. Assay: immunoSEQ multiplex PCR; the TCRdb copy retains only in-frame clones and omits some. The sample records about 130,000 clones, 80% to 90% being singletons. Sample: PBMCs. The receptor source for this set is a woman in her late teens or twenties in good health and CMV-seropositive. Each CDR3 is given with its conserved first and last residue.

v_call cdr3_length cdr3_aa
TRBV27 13 CASGHDAGTEAFF
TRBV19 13 CASSTQGGQPQHF
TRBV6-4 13 CASSPQFNYGYTF
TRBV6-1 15 CASKVPGQGGYEQYF
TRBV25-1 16 CASTPRAGFRTDTQYF
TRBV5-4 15 CASSPLRGGAGTQYF
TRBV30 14 CAWGQFSSGNTIYF
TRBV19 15 CASSFLSEGAGELFF
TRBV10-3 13 CAISADINYGYTF
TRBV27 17 CASRPRPASGGTDTQYF
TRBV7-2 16 CASSFRLAGGQETQYF
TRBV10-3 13 CATRADLGTEAFF
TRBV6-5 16 CASSSNPGQIVYGYTF
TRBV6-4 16 CASSSTGGAGANVLTF
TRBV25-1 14 CASSETQGAEEQFF
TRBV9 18 CASSQKSRVGEGSNEQFF
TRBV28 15 CASSSGTRNTGELFF
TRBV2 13 CASHRTIQETQYF
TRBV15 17 CATSTTPGTGSTGELFF
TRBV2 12 CVTQRGSDEQYF
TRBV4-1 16 CASSQDLRGGYTEAFF
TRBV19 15 CASTDTSRRTDTQYF
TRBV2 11 CATQQGETQYF
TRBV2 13 CASSDRGNQPQHF
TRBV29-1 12 CSVEPRTDTQYF
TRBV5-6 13 CASSLYQGLEQYF
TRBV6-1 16 CASSAADRDSYNEQFF
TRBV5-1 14 CASSPGANTGELFF
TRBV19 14 CASSIDQVGSPLHF
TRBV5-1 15 CASSLWDFLQETQYF
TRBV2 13 CASSEQGYEKLFF
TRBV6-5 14 CASSPGTALNEQFF
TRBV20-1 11 CSAVRNTEAFF
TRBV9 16 CASSVGEAGGTDTQYF
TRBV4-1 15 CASSQAPSFSYEQYF
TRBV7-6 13 CASSLDGGRGYTF
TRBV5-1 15 CASSQGQGVTDTQYF
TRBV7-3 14 CASSQGASQETQYF
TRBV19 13 CASNRGPNYGYTF
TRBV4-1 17 CASSQDSRGGGTDTQYF